A selection of T cell receptor beta chains follows, all from one sample in a study of T cell changes during pregnancy in multiple sclerosis. Profiled with immunoSEQ multiplex PCR; TCRdb holds only in-frame clones, not every one. Among 85,000 to 120,000 clones listed, roughly nine tenths were seen once. Sequenced material: peripheral blood, taken before pregnancy. Receptor source: a female donor with multiple sclerosis, enrolled in a pregnancy study. CDR3s include the opening cysteine and the closing phenylalanine or tryptophan. Each record gives: J gene, clone size, V gene, D gene, CDR3 DNA, CDR3 protein. The D gene is left open where the match is weak. The size field is filled for only some rows; it gives once, few, many or a size class.

j_gene: TRBJ2-5; abundance: -; v_gene: TRBV7-9; d_gene: -; CDR3nt: TGTGCCAGCAGCTTAGTCGGCCTGATGGAGGCCCAGTACTTC; CDR3aa: CASSLVGLMEAQYF
j_gene: TRBJ1-6; abundance: -; v_gene: TRBV18; d_gene: -; CDR3nt: TGTGCCAGCTCACCGACGACGGGTCTGGGTTCACCCCTCCACTTT; CDR3aa: CASSPTTGLGSPLHF
j_gene: TRBJ1-1; abundance: -; v_gene: TRBV18; d_gene: TRBD1; CDR3nt: TGTGCCAGCTCCGTCCGGGACAGGGGGTTGAACACTGAAGCTTTCTTT; CDR3aa: CASSVRDRGLNTEAFF
j_gene: TRBJ1-1; abundance: -; v_gene: TRBV25-1; d_gene: -; CDR3nt: TGTGCCAGCAGTAATCCGGGAGGAGGTACTGAAGCTTTCTTT; CDR3aa: CASSNPGGGTEAFF
j_gene: TRBJ1-5; abundance: -; v_gene: TRBV30; d_gene: TRBD1; CDR3nt: TGTGCCTGGAGGGGCGGACAGGGGATAGGGAGCAATCAGCCCCAGCATTTT; CDR3aa: CAWRGGQGIGSNQPQHF
j_gene: TRBJ1-5; abundance: -; v_gene: TRBV19; d_gene: TRBD1; CDR3nt: TGTGCCAGTAGTGGGGGACAGGGGTTGGATCAGCCCCAGCATTTT; CDR3aa: CASSGGQGLDQPQHF
j_gene: TRBJ2-7; abundance: -; v_gene: TRBV10-3; d_gene: TRBD1; CDR3nt: TGTGCCATCATGACAGGGGGTGGCGAGCAGTACTTC; CDR3aa: CAIMTGGGEQYF
j_gene: TRBJ2-1; abundance: -; v_gene: TRBV5-1; d_gene: TRBD1; CDR3nt: TGCGCCAGCAGCTTGGGGAAACAGGGGGCAGGGTACAATGAGCAGTTCTTC; CDR3aa: CASSLGKQGAGYNEQFF
j_gene: TRBJ2-7; abundance: -; v_gene: TRBV10-3; d_gene: TRBD1; CDR3nt: TGTGCCATCAGGAGACAGGGTCGCTACGAGCAGTACTTC; CDR3aa: CAIRRQGRYEQYF
j_gene: TRBJ1-4; abundance: -; v_gene: TRBV4-1; d_gene: -; CDR3nt: TGCGCCAGCAGCCAAGGGGCAGGTAATGAAAAACTGTTTTTT; CDR3aa: CASSQGAGNEKLFF
j_gene: TRBJ2-1; abundance: -; v_gene: TRBV2; d_gene: TRBD2; CDR3nt: TGTGCCAGCAGTGAAACGGGGGGGGGATACAATGAGCAGTTCTTC; CDR3aa: CASSETGGGYNEQFF
j_gene: TRBJ1-2; abundance: few; v_gene: TRBV6-6; d_gene: TRBD1; CDR3nt: TGTGCCAGCAGTTCCCTGGGGACAGGGAACTATGGCTACACCTTC; CDR3aa: CASSSLGTGNYGYTF
j_gene: TRBJ1-5; abundance: -; v_gene: TRBV6-4; d_gene: -; CDR3nt: TGTGCCAGCAGTGAGGGACATAGCAATCAGCCCCAGCATTTT; CDR3aa: CASSEGHSNQPQHF
j_gene: TRBJ1-6; abundance: few; v_gene: TRBV19; d_gene: -; CDR3nt: TGTGCCAGTAGTATCGCATTACAGTATAATTCACCCCTCCACTTT; CDR3aa: CASSIALQYNSPLHF
j_gene: TRBJ2-1; abundance: once; v_gene: TRBV27; d_gene: -; CDR3nt: TGTGCCAGCAGTTTCCGCGGACAGCACAATGAGCAGTTCTTC; CDR3aa: CASSFRGQHNEQFF
j_gene: TRBJ2-7; abundance: -; v_gene: TRBV9; d_gene: TRBD2; CDR3nt: TGTGCCAGCAGCCCCCAACCCAGCGGGAGGACCCCCTACGAGCAGTACTTC; CDR3aa: CASSPQPSGRTPYEQYF
j_gene: TRBJ2-1; abundance: -; v_gene: TRBV7-8; d_gene: -; CDR3nt: TGTGCCAGCAGCTTAAAGTGGGCGCTACTCTACAATGAGCAGTTCTTC; CDR3aa: CASSLKWALLYNEQFF
j_gene: TRBJ1-5; abundance: -; v_gene: TRBV15; d_gene: -; CDR3nt: TGTGCCACCAGCAGAGAAGAACGGGTAAAGGACAATCAGCCCCAGCATTTT; CDR3aa: CATSREERVKDNQPQHF
j_gene: TRBJ1-2; abundance: -; v_gene: TRBV11-3; d_gene: TRBD1; CDR3nt: TGTGCCAGCAGCACTACCCGACAGGGACACTATGGCTACACCTTC; CDR3aa: CASSTTRQGHYGYTF
j_gene: TRBJ2-2; abundance: -; v_gene: TRBV2; d_gene: TRBD2; CDR3nt: TGTGCCAGCAGTTTTAGGCGGACTAGCGGGAGGGCCGCGGTTAAGATCGGGGAGCTGTTTTTT; CDR3aa: CASSFRRTSGRAAVKIGELFF
j_gene: TRBJ1-1; abundance: -; v_gene: TRBV5-1; d_gene: -; CDR3nt: TGCGCCAGCAGCTTGGGCTCCAGGGGAATTCCTGAAGCTTTCTTT; CDR3aa: CASSLGSRGIPEAFF
j_gene: TRBJ2-2; abundance: -; v_gene: TRBV27; d_gene: TRBD2; CDR3nt: TGTGCCAGCCAAGGGACTAGCGGGGGGGACACCGGGGAGCTGTTTTTT; CDR3aa: CASQGTSGGDTGELFF
j_gene: TRBJ2-6; abundance: -; v_gene: TRBV5-1; d_gene: TRBD1; CDR3nt: TGCGCCAGCAGCTCGGGACAGATCATCTCTGGGGCCAACGTCCTGACTTTC; CDR3aa: CASSSGQIISGANVLTF
j_gene: TRBJ1-2; abundance: -; v_gene: TRBV9; d_gene: TRBD1; CDR3nt: TGTGCCAGCAGCCCGAACCTTGGACAGGGGTCATATGGCTACACCTTC; CDR3aa: CASSPNLGQGSYGYTF
j_gene: TRBJ2-5; abundance: once; v_gene: TRBV9; d_gene: -; CDR3nt: TGTGCCAGCAGCGTAGTGCCAGCCGGGGCCCAGTACTTC; CDR3aa: CASSVVPAGAQYF
j_gene: TRBJ2-7; abundance: -; v_gene: TRBV28; d_gene: -; CDR3nt: TGTGCCAGCAGTTTGGGGGACACACCCCTCTACGAGCAGTACTTC; CDR3aa: CASSLGDTPLYEQYF
j_gene: TRBJ1-1; abundance: -; v_gene: TRBV7-2; d_gene: TRBD1; CDR3nt: TGTGCCAGCAGCTTAGAACAGGGGATAGGTGAAGCTTTCTTT; CDR3aa: CASSLEQGIGEAFF
j_gene: TRBJ1-2; abundance: -; v_gene: TRBV5-4; d_gene: TRBD1; CDR3nt: TGTGCCAGCCGTCAGGGGGCCTATGGCTACACCTTC; CDR3aa: CASRQGAYGYTF
j_gene: TRBJ1-6; abundance: -; v_gene: TRBV30; d_gene: TRBD1; CDR3nt: TGTGCCTGGAGCGGACAGGGAAATTCACCCCTCCACTTT; CDR3aa: CAWSGQGNSPLHF
j_gene: TRBJ2-1; abundance: -; v_gene: TRBV5-4; d_gene: TRBD1; CDR3nt: TGTGCCAGCAGCGGAAGGACAGGCCCCGGCTCGGGCAATGAGCAGTTCTTC; CDR3aa: CASSGRTGPGSGNEQFF
j_gene: TRBJ2-7; abundance: -; v_gene: TRBV6-5; d_gene: TRBD1; CDR3nt: TGTGCCAGCAGTGGACAGGGGGTGATCGAGCAGTACTTC; CDR3aa: CASSGQGVIEQYF
j_gene: TRBJ2-3; abundance: -; v_gene: TRBV7-3; d_gene: TRBD2; CDR3nt: TGTGCCAGCAGTCGGGGGGGCGGCACAGATACGCAGTATTTT; CDR3aa: CASSRGGGTDTQYF
j_gene: TRBJ1-6; abundance: -; v_gene: TRBV5-1; d_gene: -; CDR3nt: TGCGCCAGCACCGAGGGCACAACTAATTCACCCCTCCACTTT; CDR3aa: CASTEGTTNSPLHF
j_gene: TRBJ1-1; abundance: -; v_gene: TRBV6-5; d_gene: -; CDR3nt: TGTGCCAGCAGCGCTGGGGGCATTTTTGCTGAAGCTTTCTTT; CDR3aa: CASSAGGIFAEAFF
j_gene: TRBJ2-7; abundance: -; v_gene: TRBV19; d_gene: TRBD1; CDR3nt: TGTGCCAGTAGTATTTATAGGGGGCCGGTCGAGCAGTACTTC; CDR3aa: CASSIYRGPVEQYF
j_gene: TRBJ1-1; abundance: once; v_gene: TRBV11-3; d_gene: -; CDR3nt: TGTGCCAGCACCTCACAGGGGAACACTGAAGCTTTCTTT; CDR3aa: CASTSQGNTEAFF
j_gene: TRBJ2-2; abundance: -; v_gene: TRBV19; d_gene: -; CDR3nt: TGTGCCAGTAGTACAGGGGATTGGTACACCGGGGAGCTGTTTTTT; CDR3aa: CASSTGDWYTGELFF
j_gene: TRBJ1-1; abundance: -; v_gene: TRBV19; d_gene: -; CDR3nt: TGTGCCAGTAGTATTACCCCTCCGGGACACCAGAACACTGAAGCTTTCTTT; CDR3aa: CASSITPPGHQNTEAFF
j_gene: TRBJ2-1; abundance: -; v_gene: TRBV7-9; d_gene: TRBD1; CDR3nt: TGTGCCAGCAGCCGTTCCGGGACAGGGCTCTACAATGAGCAGTTCTTC; CDR3aa: CASSRSGTGLYNEQFF
j_gene: TRBJ1-1; abundance: -; v_gene: TRBV28; d_gene: -; CDR3nt: TGTGCCAGCAGTTCTGGAGCTATGAACACTGAAGCTTTCTTT; CDR3aa: CASSSGAMNTEAFF
j_gene: TRBJ1-1; abundance: -; v_gene: TRBV19; d_gene: -; CDR3nt: TGTGCCAGTAGTATTGTTTTACTGTTTGGCACTGAAGCTTTCTTT; CDR3aa: CASSIVLLFGTEAFF
j_gene: TRBJ1-3; abundance: once; v_gene: TRBV7-2; d_gene: TRBD1; CDR3nt: TGTGCCAGCAGCTGGGACAGCTCTGGAAACACCATATATTTT; CDR3aa: CASSWDSSGNTIYF
j_gene: TRBJ2-3; abundance: once; v_gene: TRBV19; d_gene: TRBD1; CDR3nt: TGTGCCAGTAGTACGGACAGGTCCGGCACAGATACGCAGTATTTT; CDR3aa: CASSTDRSGTDTQYF
j_gene: TRBJ1-2; abundance: -; v_gene: TRBV10-3; d_gene: TRBD1; CDR3nt: TGTGCCATCAGTGGTTCCGGGACAGGGAACTATGGCTACACCTTC; CDR3aa: CAISGSGTGNYGYTF
j_gene: TRBJ2-6; abundance: -; v_gene: TRBV4-2; d_gene: -; CDR3nt: TGTGCCAGCAGCCAAGAAGCACTTATCTCTGGGGCCAACGTCCTGACTTTC; CDR3aa: CASSQEALISGANVLTF
j_gene: TRBJ1-6; abundance: -; v_gene: TRBV27; d_gene: -; CDR3nt: TGTGCCAGCAGTAGCGGACAGACCCTCCACTTT; CDR3aa: CASSSGQTLHF
j_gene: TRBJ2-3; abundance: -; v_gene: TRBV7-2; d_gene: TRBD2; CDR3nt: TGTGCCAGCAGCTTAGGAGCGGGGGGGCTCACAGATACGCAGTATTTT; CDR3aa: CASSLGAGGLTDTQYF
j_gene: TRBJ2-1; abundance: -; v_gene: TRBV4-2; d_gene: TRBD2; CDR3nt: TGTGCCAGCAGCCACGGGACTAGCGGGAGTGTGGGTGAGCAGTTCTTC; CDR3aa: CASSHGTSGSVGEQFF
j_gene: TRBJ2-1; abundance: few; v_gene: TRBV6-1; d_gene: TRBD2; CDR3nt: TGTGCCAGCAGTGAAATAGCGGGAGGGTACAATGAGCAGTTCTTC; CDR3aa: CASSEIAGGYNEQFF
j_gene: TRBJ1-4; abundance: -; v_gene: TRBV27; d_gene: -; CDR3nt: TGTGCCAGCAGTGCCCTACAGGTCGAGAATGAAAAACTGTTTTTT; CDR3aa: CASSALQVENEKLFF
j_gene: TRBJ2-7; abundance: few; v_gene: TRBV7-9; d_gene: TRBD2; CDR3nt: TGTGCCAGCAGCTTAGCGGGGAGCGGGAACGAGCAGTACTTC; CDR3aa: CASSLAGSGNEQYF
j_gene: TRBJ1-2; abundance: -; v_gene: TRBV4-3; d_gene: -; CDR3nt: TGCGCCAGCAGCCAAGATCCAGGGGACTATGGCTACACCTTC; CDR3aa: CASSQDPGDYGYTF
j_gene: TRBJ2-5; abundance: -; v_gene: TRBV9; d_gene: TRBD1; CDR3nt: TGTGCCAGCAGCGTAGAGGACAGGGGGGTTATAGAGACCCAGTACTTC; CDR3aa: CASSVEDRGVIETQYF
j_gene: TRBJ2-7; abundance: once; v_gene: TRBV10-2; d_gene: -; CDR3nt: TGCGCCAGCCAACAGGCATCCGAGCAGTACTTC; CDR3aa: CASQQASEQYF
j_gene: TRBJ2-4; abundance: -; v_gene: TRBV5-4; d_gene: -; CDR3nt: TGTGCCAGCAGTCCCGGGTTCGACAAAAACATTCAGTACTTC; CDR3aa: CASSPGFDKNIQYF